The following is a T cell receptor (beta chain) sequence with its context. Assay: immunoSEQ multiplex PCR; the TCRdb copy retains only in-frame clones and omits some. The sample has 150,000 or so clones; approximately 91% are singletons. J was trimmed by 3 bases and V by 2 bases; bases with no gene match: 9. Germline CDR1 SGHNT, CDR2 YYREEE (reference sequence). This CDR3 spans 17 amino acids. The entry originates in a study of cytomegalovirus exposure and HLA in healthy donors. The genes are TRBV5-4 and TRBJ2-3; TRBD1 matches 10 bases. The sample comprised PBMCs. The clonotype comes from a woman between 18 and 29 years old in good health and CMV-seropositive. DNA for the CDR3: TGTGCCAGCAGCTTCCCCGGGACAGGGGTAAGGACAGATACGCAGTATTTT. Its protein product is CASSFPGTGVRTDTQYF.